Only a few counts were recorded for the clone carrying this TCR beta chain. Its specificity is unknown. The protocol was immunoSEQ multiplex PCR, while the TCRdb copy is restricted to in-frame clones and leaves out a portion. The sample has about 52,000 clones; around three quarters are singletons. This entry belongs to a study of PD-L1 blockade in urothelial cancer. As for the study in general: Blood samples had a median of around 140,000 T cells, 80,000 to 100,000 unique TCRs, and clonality roughly 0.073. General study points: It was durable-benefit patients whose tumor-associated blood clones expanded more at 3 weeks. A below-median TCR clonality in blood before treatment predicted better survival.

Trimming stripped 4 bases from V and 0 bases from J, with 10 bases between. This CDR3 spans 15 amino acids. Per germline, CDR1 LNHDA and CDR2 SQIVND (reference sequence). Between 1 and 8 samples per patient were obtained, pretreatment and on-treatment. Sequenced here: PBMCs, sampled around atezolizumab (anti-PD-L1) treatment. The rearrangement links TRBV19 to TRBJ2-1, with D possibly TRBD2 on 5 matching bases. This TCR derives from a man in his 70s with urothelial cancer. Written as DNA, the CDR3 is TGTGCCAGTAGTAGGGAAAGCGGCTCCTACAATGAGCAGTTCTTC. Translation gives CASSRESGSYNEQFF.